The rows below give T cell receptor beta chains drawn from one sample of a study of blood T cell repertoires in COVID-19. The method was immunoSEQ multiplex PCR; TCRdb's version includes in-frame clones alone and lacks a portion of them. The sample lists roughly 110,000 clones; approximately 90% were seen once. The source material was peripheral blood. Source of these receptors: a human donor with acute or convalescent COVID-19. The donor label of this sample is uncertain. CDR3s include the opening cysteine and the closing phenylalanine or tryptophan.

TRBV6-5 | CASEVRPNEKLFF
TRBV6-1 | CASSGAGGAEPSRAFF
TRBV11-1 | CASSLRAGYNEQFF
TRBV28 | CASASGTGFQPQHF
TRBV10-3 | CAISDLLQGHSYGYTF
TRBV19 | CASRRTGLTLNTEAFF
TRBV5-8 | CASSLDIFSYNEQFF
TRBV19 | CASKLQTGYTGELFF
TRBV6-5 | CASSSVVALNEQFF
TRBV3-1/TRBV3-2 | CASSQDGTSGTDTQYF
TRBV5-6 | CASSLERQGKYYGYTF
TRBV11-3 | CASSLTVADTGELFF
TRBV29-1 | CSVESQAPSETQYF
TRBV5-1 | CASSSDRTGLGPDTQYF
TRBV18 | CASSARDISSYEQYF
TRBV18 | CASSPPSGGIGQPQHF
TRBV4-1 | CASSQARDSLFYEQYF
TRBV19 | CASSMRTLGGYGYTF
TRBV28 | CASRLRDSSYEQYF
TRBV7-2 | CASSLDYSNQPQHF
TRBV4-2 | CASSQGGTGLNEQYF
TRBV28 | CASSSHRWSSGNTIYF
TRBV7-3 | CASAGDRRLLVGYEQYF
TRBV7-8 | CASSSGTGDQETQYF
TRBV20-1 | CSASKAGTNTEAFF
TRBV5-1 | CASQLDQGLSGHGELFF
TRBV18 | CASSQDSFMNTEAFF
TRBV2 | CASSRRQGYTTEAFF
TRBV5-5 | CASNPGQENNEQFF
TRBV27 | CASSFLGTSGRDEQFF
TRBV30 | CAWGGDTSYNEQFF
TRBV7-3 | CASSYLGQGAEAFF
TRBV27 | CASTQTWGGEVPLHF
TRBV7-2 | CASSRTGYGYTF
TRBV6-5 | CASSQGQLQFF
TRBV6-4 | CASSGQGARGNTIYF
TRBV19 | CASSSPHIRPEAFF
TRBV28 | CASSRRGYHSYEQYF
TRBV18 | CASSPPGRPTTYGYTF
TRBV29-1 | CSVVRLAGVPEQYF
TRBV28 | CASRPGTNSPLHF
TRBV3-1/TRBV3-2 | CASSVLSPLAGVEQYF
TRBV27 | CASRGDSSYEQYF